This paragraph covers one T cell receptor beta chain sequence. The germline CDR1 and CDR2 sequences are MGHRA and YSYEKL. CDR3 length equals 15 residues. Trimming pared 1 base from V and 11 bases from J, leaving 17 bases between. The template was RNA from unsorted bulk tissue. The entry originates in a study of tumor and adjacent non-tumor tissue in lung cancer. The library came from three nested PCR rounds adapted from ARM-PCR protocols. TCRdb redid the calling of the multiplex PCR reads with MiXCR, one entry per CDR3 protein. Seen here are fewer than 120,000 distinct CDR3 sequences, over 75% observed once, and the top ten hold about 22%.

The rearrangement joins TRBV4-1 to TRBJ1-4; D is uncertain. The specimen was lung tumor tissue. This receptor was obtained from a man between 65 and 80 years old with non-small cell lung cancer. CDR3 amino acids: CASSQVTADPRKLFF. The CDR3 DNA is TGCGCCAGCAGCCAAGTAACAGCCGACCCCCGGAAACTGTTTTTT.